The rows below give T cell receptor beta chains drawn from one sample of a study of blood T cell repertoires in COVID-19. The data were produced by immunoSEQ multiplex PCR, yet TCRdb's version contains in-frame clones alone and is incomplete. The data contain fewer than 250,000 clones, 85% to 90% of them singletons. The material sequenced was PBMCs or T cells enriched from blood (not recorded which). The source of these receptors is a man aged 45 to 65 who had been exposed to COVID-19. The CDR3 runs from the conserved cysteine through the conserved F or W. D genes are given only for firm matches. Not every row has a clone size; where given, it reads once, few, many or a size class.

D gene: TRBD2; clone size: .; J gene: TRBJ2-3; V gene: TRBV6-4; CDR3 DNA: TGTGCCAGCAGTGACTCGATCGGGGGGAGCACAGATACGCAGTATTTT; CDR3 protein: CASSDSIGGSTDTQYF
D gene: .; clone size: .; J gene: TRBJ1-1; V gene: TRBV7-9; CDR3 DNA: TGTGCCAGCAGCTTAAAAGACACCACTGAAGCTTTCTTT; CDR3 protein: CASSLKDTTEAFF
D gene: .; clone size: once; J gene: TRBJ1-2; V gene: TRBV5-6; CDR3 DNA: TGTGCTAGTAAATCGTCAGCGCGTTATGGCTACACCTTC; CDR3 protein: CASKSSARYGYTF
D gene: TRBD1; clone size: .; J gene: TRBJ2-3; V gene: TRBV5-1; CDR3 DNA: TGCGCCAGCAGCCTTGGGACAGGTCGCACAGATACGCAGTATTTT; CDR3 protein: CASSLGTGRTDTQYF
D gene: TRBD1; clone size: .; J gene: TRBJ1-2; V gene: TRBV18; CDR3 DNA: TGTGCCAGCTCTCCAGACAGGGGGCGCGACTATGGCTACACCTTC; CDR3 protein: CASSPDRGRDYGYTF
D gene: TRBD1; clone size: .; J gene: TRBJ2-1; V gene: TRBV5-1; CDR3 DNA: TGCGCCAGCAGCTTTAGGTCCGGGACAGGGAACTACAATGAGCAGTTCTTC; CDR3 protein: CASSFRSGTGNYNEQFF
D gene: .; clone size: .; J gene: TRBJ1-3; V gene: TRBV24-1; CDR3 DNA: TGTGCCACCAGTGATTTACAGGGTTTCACTGGAAACACCATATATTTT; CDR3 protein: CATSDLQGFTGNTIYF
D gene: TRBD1; clone size: .; J gene: TRBJ1-2; V gene: TRBV18; CDR3 DNA: TGTGCCAGCTCACCAGGGACAGCTTCGGGCTACACCTTC; CDR3 protein: CASSPGTASGYTF
D gene: TRBD1; clone size: .; J gene: TRBJ1-1; V gene: TRBV6-5; CDR3 DNA: TGTGCCAGCAGTTCTCCTTGGGACAGGCTTCGGACTGAAGCTTTCTTT; CDR3 protein: CASSSPWDRLRTEAFF
D gene: .; clone size: .; J gene: TRBJ1-1; V gene: TRBV3-1/TRBV3-2; CDR3 DNA: TGTGCCAGCAGCCAAGAGAGCTTAGGGGAAGAGGAAGCTTTCTTT; CDR3 protein: CASSQESLGEEEAFF
D gene: .; clone size: once; J gene: TRBJ2-1; V gene: TRBV2; CDR3 DNA: TGTGCCAGCAGTGTTACTAGCAGGTTCAATGAGCAGTTCTTC; CDR3 protein: CASSVTSRFNEQFF
D gene: .; clone size: .; J gene: TRBJ1-3; V gene: TRBV11-2; CDR3 DNA: TGTGCCAGCAGCTTAGATGGGAGGGCCGGGGCCACTGGAAACACCATATATTTT; CDR3 protein: CASSLDGRAGATGNTIYF
D gene: TRBD1; clone size: .; J gene: TRBJ1-2; V gene: TRBV11-2; CDR3 DNA: TGTGCCAGCAGAAGACCATACAGGGGCAACTATGGCTACACCTTC; CDR3 protein: CASRRPYRGNYGYTF
D gene: TRBD2; clone size: once; J gene: TRBJ2-3; V gene: TRBV5-4; CDR3 DNA: TGTGCCAGCAGCTTAGCGGGGGGGTCTACGCAGTATTTT; CDR3 protein: CASSLAGGSTQYF
D gene: .; clone size: .; J gene: TRBJ2-4; V gene: TRBV15; CDR3 DNA: TGTGCCACCAGCAGACTAACACAGGGTCTAGCCAAAAACATTCAGTACTTC; CDR3 protein: CATSRLTQGLAKNIQYF
D gene: .; clone size: .; J gene: TRBJ2-3; V gene: TRBV18; CDR3 DNA: TGTGCCAGCTCAAGCCCCACAGATACGCAGTATTTT; CDR3 protein: CASSSPTDTQYF
D gene: TRBD2; clone size: .; J gene: TRBJ2-1; V gene: TRBV6-1; CDR3 DNA: TGTGCCAGCAGTGGTCGAGCGGGAGGAACCTACAATGAGCAGTTCTTC; CDR3 protein: CASSGRAGGTYNEQFF
D gene: .; clone size: .; J gene: TRBJ1-1; V gene: TRBV7-2; CDR3 DNA: TGTGCCAGCAGCTTACAGGGGTACACTGAAGCTTTCTTT; CDR3 protein: CASSLQGYTEAFF
D gene: TRBD1; clone size: .; J gene: TRBJ2-1; V gene: TRBV28; CDR3 DNA: TGTGCCAGCAGCTTGACAGGGATCCCCTACAATGAGCAGTTCTTC; CDR3 protein: CASSLTGIPYNEQFF
D gene: TRBD1; clone size: .; J gene: TRBJ2-2; V gene: TRBV11-3; CDR3 DNA: TGTGCCAGCAGCCCTGGACAGGGCTGGACCGGGGAGCTGTTTTTT; CDR3 protein: CASSPGQGWTGELFF
D gene: .; clone size: .; J gene: TRBJ1-1; V gene: TRBV7-2; CDR3 DNA: TGTGCCAGCAGCCCCGGCGCGGCGAACACTGAAGCTTTCTTT; CDR3 protein: CASSPGAANTEAFF
D gene: .; clone size: .; J gene: TRBJ1-1; V gene: TRBV5-4; CDR3 DNA: TGTGCCAGCAGCTTGACTTCAACGAACACTGAAGCTTTCTTT; CDR3 protein: CASSLTSTNTEAFF
D gene: .; clone size: .; J gene: TRBJ1-3; V gene: TRBV3-1/TRBV3-2; CDR3 DNA: TGTGCCAGCAGCCAACAGGGAAACACCATATATTTT; CDR3 protein: CASSQQGNTIYF
D gene: .; clone size: .; J gene: TRBJ1-5; V gene: TRBV28; CDR3 DNA: TGTGCCAGCAGTTTGTCGTTCTCGGCGGGGAGGCCCCAGCATTTT; CDR3 protein: CASSLSFSAGRPQHF
D gene: TRBD1; clone size: .; J gene: TRBJ1-2; V gene: TRBV7-2; CDR3 DNA: TGTGCCAGCAGCTCCCCGGGACAGGGCTATGGCTACACCTTC; CDR3 protein: CASSSPGQGYGYTF
D gene: TRBD1; clone size: once; J gene: TRBJ2-7; V gene: TRBV7-2; CDR3 DNA: TGTGCCAGCAGCTTTCGGACAGGGGACTACGAGCAGTACTTC; CDR3 protein: CASSFRTGDYEQYF